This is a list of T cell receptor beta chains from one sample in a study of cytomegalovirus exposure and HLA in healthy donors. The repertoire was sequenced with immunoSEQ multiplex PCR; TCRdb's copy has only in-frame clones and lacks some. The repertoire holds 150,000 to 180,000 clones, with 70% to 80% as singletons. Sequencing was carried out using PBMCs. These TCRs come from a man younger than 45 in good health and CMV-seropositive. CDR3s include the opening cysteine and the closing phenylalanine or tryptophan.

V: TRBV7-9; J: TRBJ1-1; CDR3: CASSRQAVMNTEAFF
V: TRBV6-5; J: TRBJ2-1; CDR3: CASSTLAGVQFF
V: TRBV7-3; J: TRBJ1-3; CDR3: CASSLGDRDFGNTIYF
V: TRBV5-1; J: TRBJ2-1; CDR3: CASSLGGRGTMEQFF
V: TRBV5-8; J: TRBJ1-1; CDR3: CASSLVRENTEAFF
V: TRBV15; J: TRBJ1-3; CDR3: CATSNTRGSGNTIYF
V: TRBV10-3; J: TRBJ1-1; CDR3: CAAQGFDTEAFF
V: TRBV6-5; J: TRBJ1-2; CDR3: CASRDTGGDYGYTF
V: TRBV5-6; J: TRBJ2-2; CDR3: CASSLAVNTGELFF
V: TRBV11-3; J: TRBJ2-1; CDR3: CASSLGENEQFF
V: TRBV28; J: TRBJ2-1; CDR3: CASSPTSGRHEQFF
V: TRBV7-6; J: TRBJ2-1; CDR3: CASSLGQGSNEQFF
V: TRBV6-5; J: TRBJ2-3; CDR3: CASRRLAGEDTQYF
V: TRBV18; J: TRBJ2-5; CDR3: CASSPPRARLAGQQETQYF
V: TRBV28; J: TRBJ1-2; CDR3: CATLPGLGSGYTF
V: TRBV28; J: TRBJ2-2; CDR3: CASRGGQGNTGELFF
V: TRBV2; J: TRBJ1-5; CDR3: CASTQGLMHQPQHF
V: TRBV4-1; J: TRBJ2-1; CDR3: CASSVAGTGGNNEQFF
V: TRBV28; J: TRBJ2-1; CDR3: CASLRYNEQFF
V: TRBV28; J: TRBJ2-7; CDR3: CASSLPGQGTYEQYF
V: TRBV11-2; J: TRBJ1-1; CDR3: CASSFNGNTEAFF
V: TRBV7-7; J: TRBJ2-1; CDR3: CASSPGQGHEQFF
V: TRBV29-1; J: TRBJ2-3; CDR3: CSVRTSGRTDTQYF
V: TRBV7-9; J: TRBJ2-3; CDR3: CASRGPGTSGLDTQYF